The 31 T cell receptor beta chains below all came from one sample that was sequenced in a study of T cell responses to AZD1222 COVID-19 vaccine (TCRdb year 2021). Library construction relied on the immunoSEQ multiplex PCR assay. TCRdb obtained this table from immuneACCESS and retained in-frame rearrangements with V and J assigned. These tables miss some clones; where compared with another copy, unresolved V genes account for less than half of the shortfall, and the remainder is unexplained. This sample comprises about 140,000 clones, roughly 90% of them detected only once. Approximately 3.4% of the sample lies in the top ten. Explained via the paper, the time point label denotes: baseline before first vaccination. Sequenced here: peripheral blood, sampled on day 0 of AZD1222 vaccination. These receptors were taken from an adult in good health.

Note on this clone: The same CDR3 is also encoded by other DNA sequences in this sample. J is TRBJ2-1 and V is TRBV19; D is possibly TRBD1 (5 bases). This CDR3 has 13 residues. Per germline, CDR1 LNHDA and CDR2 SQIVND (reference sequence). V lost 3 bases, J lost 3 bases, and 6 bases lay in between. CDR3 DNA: TGTGCCAGTAGTATTAGGGGCTACAATGAGCAGTTCTTC. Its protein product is CASSIRGYNEQFF.

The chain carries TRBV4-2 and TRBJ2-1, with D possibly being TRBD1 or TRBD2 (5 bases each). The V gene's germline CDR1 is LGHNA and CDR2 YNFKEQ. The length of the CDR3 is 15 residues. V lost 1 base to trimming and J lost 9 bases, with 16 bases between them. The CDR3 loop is CASSQGARELSEQFF. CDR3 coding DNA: TGTGCCAGCAGCCAAGGGGCCAGGGAGCTAAGTGAGCAGTTCTTC.

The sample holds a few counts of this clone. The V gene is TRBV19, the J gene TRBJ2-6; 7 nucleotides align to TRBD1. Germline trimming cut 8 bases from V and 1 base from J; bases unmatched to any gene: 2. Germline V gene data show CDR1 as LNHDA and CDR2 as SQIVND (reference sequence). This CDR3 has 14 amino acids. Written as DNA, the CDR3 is TGTGCCAGTGCCAGGGGGTCTGGGGCCAACGTCCTGACTTTC. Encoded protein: CASARGSGANVLTF.

CDR3 amino acids: CASSKARTANSNQPQHF. CDR3 bases: TGTGCCAGCAGCAAAGCGCGGACAGCGAATAGCAATCAGCCCCAGCATTTT. The V and J genes are TRBV21-1 and TRBJ1-5; the table's TRBD1 call for D was not verified on the DNA. TRBV21-1 is reported as a pseudogene. The CDR3 has 17 amino acids.

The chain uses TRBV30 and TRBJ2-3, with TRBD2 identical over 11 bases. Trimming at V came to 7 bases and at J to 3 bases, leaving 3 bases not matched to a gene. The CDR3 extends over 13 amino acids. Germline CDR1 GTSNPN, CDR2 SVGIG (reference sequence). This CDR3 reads CALGLAETDTQYF. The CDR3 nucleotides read TGTGCCTTGGGACTAGCGGAAACAGATACGCAGTATTTT.

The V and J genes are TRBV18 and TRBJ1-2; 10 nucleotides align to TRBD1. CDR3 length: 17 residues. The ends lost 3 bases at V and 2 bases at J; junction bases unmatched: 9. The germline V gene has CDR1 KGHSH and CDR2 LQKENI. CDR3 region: CASSPEAGQGKNYGYTF. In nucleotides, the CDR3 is TGTGCCAGCTCACCGGAAGCGGGACAGGGGAAGAACTATGGCTACACCTTC.

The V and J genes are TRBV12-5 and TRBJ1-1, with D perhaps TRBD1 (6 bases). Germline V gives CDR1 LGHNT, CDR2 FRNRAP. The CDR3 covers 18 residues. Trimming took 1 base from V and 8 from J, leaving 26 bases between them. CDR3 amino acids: CASGLDEADSRLNKEAFF. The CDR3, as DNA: TGTGCTAGTGGTTTGGACGAAGCGGACAGCCGATTGAACAAGGAAGCTTTCTTT.

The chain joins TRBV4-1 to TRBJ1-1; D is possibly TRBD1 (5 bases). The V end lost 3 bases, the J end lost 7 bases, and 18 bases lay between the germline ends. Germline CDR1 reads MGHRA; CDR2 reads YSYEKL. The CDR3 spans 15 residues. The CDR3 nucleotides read TGCGCCAGCAGCCACTTGGGACGAAAAAATTTTGAAGCTTTCTTT. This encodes CASSHLGRKNFEAFF.

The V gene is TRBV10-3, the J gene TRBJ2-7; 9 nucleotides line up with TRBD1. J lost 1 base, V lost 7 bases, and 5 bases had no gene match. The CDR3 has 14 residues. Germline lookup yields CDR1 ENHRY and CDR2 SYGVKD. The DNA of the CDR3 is TGTGCCATCATGGGACAGGGACTTTCCTACGAGCAGTACTTC. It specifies CAIMGQGLSYEQYF.

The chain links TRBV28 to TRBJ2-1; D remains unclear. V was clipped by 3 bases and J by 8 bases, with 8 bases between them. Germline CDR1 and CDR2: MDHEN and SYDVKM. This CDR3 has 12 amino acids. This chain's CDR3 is CASSFLADEQFF. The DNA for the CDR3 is TGTGCCAGCAGTTTTCTGGCGGATGAGCAGTTCTTC.

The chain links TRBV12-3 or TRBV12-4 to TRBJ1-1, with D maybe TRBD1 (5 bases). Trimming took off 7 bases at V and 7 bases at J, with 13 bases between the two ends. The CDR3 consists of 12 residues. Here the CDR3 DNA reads TGTGCCAGCAAGATGATCACAGGTGAAGCTTTCTTT. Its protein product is CASKMITGEAFF.

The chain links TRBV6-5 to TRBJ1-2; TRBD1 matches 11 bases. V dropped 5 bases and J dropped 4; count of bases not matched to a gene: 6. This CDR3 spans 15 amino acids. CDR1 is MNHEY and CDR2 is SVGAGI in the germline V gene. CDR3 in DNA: TGTGCCAGCAGTCTCGCCGGGACAGGGGGCTATGGCTACACCTTC. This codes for CASSLAGTGGYGYTF.

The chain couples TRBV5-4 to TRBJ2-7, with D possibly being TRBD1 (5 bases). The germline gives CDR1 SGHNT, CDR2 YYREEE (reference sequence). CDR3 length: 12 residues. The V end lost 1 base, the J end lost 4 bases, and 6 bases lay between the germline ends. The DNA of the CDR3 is TGTGCCAGCAGCTTGAGGGGTTACGAGCAGTACTTC. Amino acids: CASSLRGYEQYF. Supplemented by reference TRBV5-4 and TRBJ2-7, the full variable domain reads ETGVTQSPTHLIKTRGQQVTLRCSSQSGHNTVSWYQQALGQGPQFIFQYYREEENGRGNFPPRFSGLQFPNYSSELNVNALELDDSALYLCASSLRGYEQYFGPGTRLTVT.

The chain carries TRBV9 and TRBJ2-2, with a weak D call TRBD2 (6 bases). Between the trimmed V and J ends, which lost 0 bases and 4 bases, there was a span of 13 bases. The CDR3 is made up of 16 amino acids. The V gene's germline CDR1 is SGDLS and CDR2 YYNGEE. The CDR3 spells CASSVGGGRGTGELFF. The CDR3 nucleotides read TGTGCCAGCAGCGTAGGTGGAGGGAGAGGCACCGGGGAGCTGTTTTTT.

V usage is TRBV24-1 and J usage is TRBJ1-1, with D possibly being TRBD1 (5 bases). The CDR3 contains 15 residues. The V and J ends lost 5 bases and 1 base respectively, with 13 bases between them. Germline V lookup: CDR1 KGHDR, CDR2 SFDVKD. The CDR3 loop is CATSAPGSGNTEAFF. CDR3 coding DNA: TGTGCCACCAGTGCACCAGGGAGCGGGAACACTGAAGCTTTCTTT.

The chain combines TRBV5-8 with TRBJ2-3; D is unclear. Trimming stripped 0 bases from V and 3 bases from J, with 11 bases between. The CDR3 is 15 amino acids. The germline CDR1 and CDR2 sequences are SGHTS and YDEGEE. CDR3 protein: CASSLELVSTDTQYF. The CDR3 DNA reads TGTGCCAGCAGCTTGGAACTTGTTTCAACAGATACGCAGTATTTT.

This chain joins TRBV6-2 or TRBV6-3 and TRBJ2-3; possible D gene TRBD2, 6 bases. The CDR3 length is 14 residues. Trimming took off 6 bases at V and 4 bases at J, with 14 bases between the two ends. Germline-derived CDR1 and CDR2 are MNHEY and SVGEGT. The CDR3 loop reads CASSGGLASDTQYF. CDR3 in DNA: TGTGCCAGCAGCGGGGGACTGGCATCAGATACGCAGTATTTT.

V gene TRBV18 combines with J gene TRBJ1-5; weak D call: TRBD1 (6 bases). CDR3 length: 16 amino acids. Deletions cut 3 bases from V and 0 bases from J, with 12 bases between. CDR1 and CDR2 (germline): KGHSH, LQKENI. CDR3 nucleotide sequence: TGTGCCAGCTCACCCAGGGCAGGGGATAGCAATCAGCCCCAGCATTTT. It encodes CASSPRAGDSNQPQHF.

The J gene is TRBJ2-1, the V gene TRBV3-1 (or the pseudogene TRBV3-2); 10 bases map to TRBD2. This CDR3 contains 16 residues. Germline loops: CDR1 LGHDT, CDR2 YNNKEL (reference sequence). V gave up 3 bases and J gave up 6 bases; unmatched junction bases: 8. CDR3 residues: CASSQGLAGVVNEQFF. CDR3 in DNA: TGTGCCAGCAGCCAGGGGCTAGCGGGAGTGGTCAATGAGCAGTTCTTC.

The CDR3: CSAGQGHTEAFF. CDR3 nucleotides: TGCAGCGCCGGACAGGGACACACTGAAGCTTTCTTT. The chain carries TRBV29-1 and TRBJ1-1, with 8 bases lining up with TRBD1. The length of the CDR3 is 12 residues. V shed 7 bases, J shed 3 bases, and the junction held 4 bases outside the gene matches. Per the germline V gene, CDR1 is SQVTM and CDR2 is ANQGSEA.

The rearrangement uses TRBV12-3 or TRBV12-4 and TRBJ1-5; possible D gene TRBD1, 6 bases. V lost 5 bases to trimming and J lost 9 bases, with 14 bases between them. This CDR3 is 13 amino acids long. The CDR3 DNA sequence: TGTGCCAGCAGTCCCGAAACAGGGAGGCCCCAGCATTTT. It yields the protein CASSPETGRPQHF.

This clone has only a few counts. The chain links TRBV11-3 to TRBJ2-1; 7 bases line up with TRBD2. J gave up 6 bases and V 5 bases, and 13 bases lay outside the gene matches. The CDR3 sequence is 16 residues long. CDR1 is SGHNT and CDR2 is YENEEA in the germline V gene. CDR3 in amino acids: CASSPGGGVGSNEQFF. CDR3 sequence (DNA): TGTGCCAGCAGCCCGGGGGGTGGAGTCGGTAGCAATGAGCAGTTCTTC.

The CDR3 region is CAWVRFPLLGSFSGANVLTF. The CDR3 DNA follows: TGTGCCTGGGTTCGATTCCCTCTCCTCGGATCGTTCTCTGGGGCCAACGTCCTGACTTTC. The genes are TRBV30 and TRBJ2-6, with D unclear. The CDR3 spans 20 residues. CDR1 and CDR2 (germline): GTSNPN, SVGIG (reference sequence). V lost 5 bases to trimming and J lost 0 bases, with 26 bases between them.

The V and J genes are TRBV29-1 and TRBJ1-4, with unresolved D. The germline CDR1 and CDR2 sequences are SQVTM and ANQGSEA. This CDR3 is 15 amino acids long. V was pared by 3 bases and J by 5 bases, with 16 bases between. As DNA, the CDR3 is TGCAGCGTTGATCTTGGAAGGGCGGCGAATGAAAAACTGTTTTTT. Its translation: CSVDLGRAANEKLFF. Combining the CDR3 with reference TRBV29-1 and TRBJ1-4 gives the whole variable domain SAVISQKPSRDICQRGTSLTIQCQVDSQVTMMFWYRQQPGQSLTLIATANQGSEATYESGFVIDKFPISRPNLTFSTLTVSNMSPEDSSIYLCSVDLGRAANEKLFFGSGTQLSVL.

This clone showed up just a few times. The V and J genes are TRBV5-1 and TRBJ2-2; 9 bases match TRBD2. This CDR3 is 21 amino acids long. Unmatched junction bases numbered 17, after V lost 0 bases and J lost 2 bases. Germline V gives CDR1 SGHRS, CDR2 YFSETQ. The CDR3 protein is CASSLAPASGTRPSNTGELFF. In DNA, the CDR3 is TGCGCCAGCAGCTTGGCCCCGGCTAGCGGGACCCGTCCCTCAAACACCGGGGAGCTGTTTTTT. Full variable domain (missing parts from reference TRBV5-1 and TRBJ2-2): KAGVTQTPRYLIKTRGQQVTLSCSPISGHRSVSWYQQTPGQGLQFLFEYFSETQRNKGNFPGRFSGRQFSNSRSEMNVSTLELGDSALYLCASSLAPASGTRPSNTGELFFGEGSRLTVL.

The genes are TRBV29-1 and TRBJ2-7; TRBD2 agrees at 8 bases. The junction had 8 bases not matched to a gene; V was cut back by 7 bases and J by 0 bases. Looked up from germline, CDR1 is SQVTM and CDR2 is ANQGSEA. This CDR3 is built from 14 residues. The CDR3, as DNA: TGCAGCGAAAGAAGCGGGAGTGACTCCTACGAGCAGTACTTC. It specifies CSERSGSDSYEQYF.

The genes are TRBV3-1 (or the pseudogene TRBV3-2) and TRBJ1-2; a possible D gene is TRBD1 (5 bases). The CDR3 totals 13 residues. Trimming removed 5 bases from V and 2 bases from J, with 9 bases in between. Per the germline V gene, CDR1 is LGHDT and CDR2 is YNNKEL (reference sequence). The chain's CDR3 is CASSSDKNYGYTF. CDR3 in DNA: TGTGCCAGCAGCTCGGACAAAAACTATGGCTACACCTTC.

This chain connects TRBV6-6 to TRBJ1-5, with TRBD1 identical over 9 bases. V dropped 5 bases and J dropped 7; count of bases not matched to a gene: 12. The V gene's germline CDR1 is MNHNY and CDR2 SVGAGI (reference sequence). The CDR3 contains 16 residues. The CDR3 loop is CASSRGQGRMGQPQHF. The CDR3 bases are TGTGCCAGCAGTCGAGGACAGGGGAGGATGGGACAGCCCCAGCATTTT.

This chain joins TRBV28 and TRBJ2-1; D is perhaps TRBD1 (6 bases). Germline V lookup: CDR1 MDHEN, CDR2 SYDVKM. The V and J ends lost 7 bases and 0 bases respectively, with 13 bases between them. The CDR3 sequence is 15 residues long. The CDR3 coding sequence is TGTGCCAGCACTCGACAGGCGAGCTCCTACAATGAGCAGTTCTTC. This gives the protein CASTRQASSYNEQFF.

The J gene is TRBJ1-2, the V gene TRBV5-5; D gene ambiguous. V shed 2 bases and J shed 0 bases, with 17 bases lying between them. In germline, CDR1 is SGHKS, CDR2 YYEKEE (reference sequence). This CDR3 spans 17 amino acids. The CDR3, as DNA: TGTGCCAGCAGCTTATCGGGCAGGATGGATTCTAACTATGGCTACACCTTC. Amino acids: CASSLSGRMDSNYGYTF.

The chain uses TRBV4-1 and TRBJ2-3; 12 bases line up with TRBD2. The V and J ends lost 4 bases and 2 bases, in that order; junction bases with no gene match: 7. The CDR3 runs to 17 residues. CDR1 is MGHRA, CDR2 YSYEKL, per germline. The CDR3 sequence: CASSLGPSGGDTDTQYF. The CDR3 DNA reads TGCGCCAGCAGCCTCGGCCCTAGCGGGGGGGACACAGATACGCAGTATTTT.